These T cell receptor beta chains were read from a single sample in a study of graft-versus-host responses after intestinal transplantation. Libraries were prepared by immunoSEQ multiplex PCR; TCRdb keeps only in-frame clonotypes and omits some of them. The repertoire holds 60,000 to 65,000 clones, with approximately 91% as singletons. Sequencing used ileum tissue, obtained 350 to 400 days after transplant. The receptors were sampled from a human patient who received an intestinal transplant, so some T cells may come from the graft donor. The CDR3 runs from the conserved cysteine through the conserved F or W. A D gene is named only where the DNA matches it firmly. Clone size appears in some rows only: once, few, many, or a class for an expanded clone.

j_call: TRBJ2-7; d_call: TRBD2; v_call: TRBV13; cdr3_length: 15; clone_size: NA; cdr3_aa: CASGDSGLASYEQYF; cdr3_nt: TGTGCCAGCGGAGACTCGGGACTAGCTTCCTACGAGCAGTACTTC
j_call: TRBJ2-1; d_call: NA; v_call: TRBV6-4; cdr3_length: 13; clone_size: NA; cdr3_aa: CASSFNPYNEQFF; cdr3_nt: TGTGCCAGCAGTTTCAACCCCTACAATGAGCAGTTCTTC
j_call: TRBJ1-3; d_call: NA; v_call: TRBV9; cdr3_length: 14; clone_size: once; cdr3_aa: CASSVAGDGNTIYF; cdr3_nt: TGTGCCAGCAGCGTAGCCGGGGACGGAAACACCATATATTTT
j_call: TRBJ2-1; d_call: TRBD2; v_call: TRBV14; cdr3_length: 17; clone_size: NA; cdr3_aa: CASSRSGLAGDKRGQFF; cdr3_nt: TGTGCCAGCAGCCGCTCCGGACTAGCGGGGGACAAACGGGGGCAGTTCTTC
j_call: TRBJ2-1; d_call: NA; v_call: TRBV27; cdr3_length: 16; clone_size: NA; cdr3_aa: CASSSPGPLRLNEQFF; cdr3_nt: TGTGCCAGCAGCTCCCCAGGGCCCCTAAGACTTAATGAGCAGTTCTTC
j_call: TRBJ2-5; d_call: TRBD2; v_call: TRBV11-2; cdr3_length: 16; clone_size: NA; cdr3_aa: CASSLRLAGGQETQYF; cdr3_nt: TGTGCCAGCAGCTTACGCCTAGCGGGGGGACAAGAGACCCAGTACTTC
j_call: TRBJ2-5; d_call: NA; v_call: TRBV14; cdr3_length: 13; clone_size: NA; cdr3_aa: CASSHPYQETQYF; cdr3_nt: TGTGCCAGCAGCCATCCATATCAAGAGACCCAGTACTTC
j_call: TRBJ1-1; d_call: NA; v_call: TRBV15; cdr3_length: 14; clone_size: NA; cdr3_aa: CATSRTPRGSEAFF; cdr3_nt: TGTGCCACCAGCAGGACCCCAAGGGGATCGGAAGCTTTCTTT
j_call: TRBJ1-4; d_call: NA; v_call: TRBV6-1; cdr3_length: 13; clone_size: NA; cdr3_aa: CASRGVIGEKLFF; cdr3_nt: TGTGCCAGCAGAGGGGTCATCGGGGAAAAACTGTTTTTT
j_call: TRBJ1-5; d_call: NA; v_call: TRBV28; cdr3_length: 15; clone_size: few; cdr3_aa: CASSPRLSSNQPQHF; cdr3_nt: TGTGCCAGCAGCCCGCGGCTGTCTAGCAATCAGCCCCAGCATTTT
j_call: TRBJ2-7; d_call: TRBD1; v_call: TRBV27; cdr3_length: 15; clone_size: NA; cdr3_aa: CASSFRTGGGYEQYF; cdr3_nt: TGTGCCAGCAGTTTCCGGACAGGGGGCGGCTACGAGCAGTACTTC
j_call: TRBJ2-3; d_call: TRBD2; v_call: TRBV5-1; cdr3_length: 16; clone_size: NA; cdr3_aa: CASSLLPSGSTDTQYF; cdr3_nt: TGCGCCAGCAGCCTCCTGCCTAGCGGGAGCACAGATACGCAGTATTTT
j_call: TRBJ2-1; d_call: TRBD2; v_call: TRBV27; cdr3_length: 15; clone_size: NA; cdr3_aa: CASSYGGGVYNEQFF; cdr3_nt: TGTGCCAGCAGTTACGGGGGAGGGGTCTACAATGAGCAGTTCTTC
j_call: TRBJ2-1; d_call: NA; v_call: TRBV29-1; cdr3_length: 14; clone_size: NA; cdr3_aa: CSVVRQGMSNEQFF; cdr3_nt: TGCAGCGTTGTTCGGCAGGGGATGTCCAATGAGCAGTTCTTC
j_call: TRBJ2-5; d_call: NA; v_call: TRBV18; cdr3_length: 12; clone_size: NA; cdr3_aa: CASSPGRETQYF; cdr3_nt: TGTGCCAGCTCACCGGGCCGAGAGACCCAGTACTTC
j_call: TRBJ2-3; d_call: NA; v_call: TRBV4-1; cdr3_length: 13; clone_size: NA; cdr3_aa: CASTEPNTDTQYF; cdr3_nt: TGCGCCAGCACAGAACCTAACACAGATACGCAGTATTTT
j_call: TRBJ2-7; d_call: NA; v_call: TRBV4-1; cdr3_length: 13; clone_size: NA; cdr3_aa: CASSQEGRYEQYF; cdr3_nt: TGCGCCAGCAGCCAAGAGGGCAGGTACGAGCAGTACTTC
j_call: TRBJ2-2; d_call: TRBD2; v_call: TRBV7-3; cdr3_length: 14; clone_size: NA; cdr3_aa: CASSFSGVTGELFF; cdr3_nt: TGTGCCAGCAGCTTTAGCGGGGTCACCGGGGAGCTGTTTTTT
j_call: TRBJ2-1; d_call: NA; v_call: TRBV12-5; cdr3_length: 14; clone_size: NA; cdr3_aa: CASGLPGPYNEQFF; cdr3_nt: TGTGCTAGTGGTTTACCGGGACCATACAATGAGCAGTTCTTC
j_call: TRBJ1-2; d_call: NA; v_call: TRBV6-5; cdr3_length: 14; clone_size: NA; cdr3_aa: CASSTGRANYGYTF; cdr3_nt: TGTGCCAGTAGTACGGGGAGGGCTAACTATGGCTACACCTTC
j_call: TRBJ2-7; d_call: NA; v_call: TRBV28; cdr3_length: 15; clone_size: NA; cdr3_aa: CASSLRLSTIYEQYF; cdr3_nt: TGTGCCAGCAGCCTTAGACTATCTACTATCTACGAGCAGTACTTC
j_call: TRBJ2-1; d_call: TRBD2; v_call: TRBV5-1; cdr3_length: 16; clone_size: NA; cdr3_aa: CASSFSGRASANEQFF; cdr3_nt: TGCGCCAGCAGCTTTAGCGGGAGGGCCTCAGCCAATGAGCAGTTCTTC
j_call: TRBJ1-2; d_call: TRBD1; v_call: TRBV5-1; cdr3_length: 15; clone_size: NA; cdr3_aa: CASSPGTELYYGYTF; cdr3_nt: TGCGCCAGCAGCCCAGGGACAGAGCTCTACTATGGCTACACCTTC
j_call: TRBJ1-5; d_call: NA; v_call: TRBV6-1; cdr3_length: 13; clone_size: NA; cdr3_aa: CASSRDSNQPQHF; cdr3_nt: TGTGCCAGCAGCAGGGATAGCAATCAGCCCCAGCATTTT
j_call: TRBJ1-2; d_call: TRBD1; v_call: TRBV18; cdr3_length: 16; clone_size: NA; cdr3_aa: CASSPSRTGGLGGYTF; cdr3_nt: TGTGCCAGCTCACCTTCTAGGACAGGGGGCCTAGGAGGCTACACCTTC
j_call: TRBJ2-7; d_call: NA; v_call: TRBV5-1; cdr3_length: 14; clone_size: NA; cdr3_aa: CASMFGDGPYEQYF; cdr3_nt: TGCGCCAGCATGTTTGGGGACGGCCCCTACGAGCAGTACTTC
j_call: TRBJ2-3; d_call: NA; v_call: TRBV29-1; cdr3_length: 13; clone_size: NA; cdr3_aa: CSVELQAKDTQYF; cdr3_nt: TGCAGCGTTGAATTGCAGGCTAAAGATACGCAGTATTTT